These T cell receptor beta chains were read from a single sample in a study of T cells in Graves' hyperthyroidism and ophthalmopathy. TCRdb used MiXCR to reprocess the multiplex PCR reads, holding one entry per CDR3 protein. Among roughly 700,000 distinct CDR3 sequences, 12% to 15% were seen once, and the ten largest hold 10% to 13%. The sequenced sample consisted of blood. The source is a woman between 18 and 29 years old with Graves' hyperthyroidism. CDR3s include the opening cysteine and the closing phenylalanine or tryptophan. The D gene is left open where the match is weak. Clone sizes are given selectively: once, few, many, or a class where the clone is expanded.

TRBD2	TRBV12-3/TRBV12-4	many	TRBJ2-2	TGTGCCAGCAGTTTCATTAGCGGGAGACCGAACACCGGGGAGCTGTTTTTT	CASSFISGRPNTGELFF
-	TRBV19	-	TRBJ1-5	TGTGCCAGTAGTCCCGCCTGGAAGGGACCGGTTAGCAATCAGCCCCAGCATTTT	CASSPAWKGPVSNQPQHF
-	TRBV29-1	many	TRBJ2-3	TGCAGCGTTGAAAGATGGACCGAAGATACGCAGTATTTT	CSVERWTEDTQYF
TRBD1	TRBV7-9	few	TRBJ1-2	TGTGCCAGCGACCAAGACAGGGCCTTGGGCTACACCTTC	CASDQDRALGYTF
-	TRBV5-1	-	TRBJ1-4	TGCGCCAGCAGCTTGGGGAAAGACAGGATAGCTGAAAAACTGTTTTTT	CASSLGKDRIAEKLFF
-	TRBV10-3	-	TRBJ2-3	TGTGCCATCAGTGAGTCATCGGCGGGGGATACGCAGTATTTT	CAISESSAGDTQYF
-	TRBV20-1	many	TRBJ2-7	TGCAGTGCTGGGGGCGTCTCCTACGAGCAGTACTTC	CSAGGVSYEQYF
-	TRBV5-1	-	TRBJ2-5	TGCGCCAGCAGCTTGGGTGGTGGGACATTCCAAGAGACCCAGTACTTC	CASSLGGGTFQETQYF
TRBD1	TRBV7-9	many	TRBJ1-1	TGTGCCAGCAGCGTATCTCAGGGGGCCCTAAACACTGAAGCTTTCTTT	CASSVSQGALNTEAFF
-	TRBV27	few	TRBJ1-4	TGTGCCAGCGAGTATGAAAAACTGTTTTTT	CASEYEKLFF
TRBD2	TRBV6-2/TRBV6-3	many	TRBJ2-1	TGTGCCAGCAGTTCAGGACTAGCGAGGTTACCCTACAATGAGCAGTTCTTC	CASSSGLARLPYNEQFF
-	TRBV5-4	-	TRBJ2-5	TGTGCCAGCAGCTTGGATCTGAAGCGGGAGACCCAGTACTTC	CASSLDLKRETQYF
-	TRBV7-9	-	TRBJ1-1	TGTGCCAGCAGAGGGGGGGTCACCGAAGCTTTCTTT	CASRGGVTEAFF
-	TRBV5-5	-	TRBJ2-5	TGTGCCAGCAGCTTGGCTCAGGTGGGGCTGGCGACCCAGTACTTC	CASSLAQVGLATQYF
-	TRBV12-3/TRBV12-4	few	TRBJ2-2	TGTGCCAGCAGCCTCGTCTGGTTGAACACCGGGGAGCTGTTTTTT	CASSLVWLNTGELFF
-	TRBV20-1	many	TRBJ1-1	TGCAGTGCTAGGAACCGCACTGAAGCTTTCTTT	CSARNRTEAFF
-	TRBV19	-	TRBJ1-1	TGTGCCAGTAGTATTTCAGGGCGGACTGAAGCTTTCTTT	CASSISGRTEAFF
TRBD2	TRBV19	few	TRBJ2-1	TGTGCCAGTAGCCCAGTGGGACTAGTCAATGAGCAGTTCTTC	CASSPVGLVNEQFF
-	TRBV4-1	few	TRBJ2-4	TGCGCCAGCAGCCGCGTGGGGGGAAAAAACATTCAGTACTTC	CASSRVGGKNIQYF
-	TRBV7-9	once	TRBJ2-1	TGTGCCAGCAGCTTACTGGCCGACCCCCAAAACGAGCAGTTCTTC	CASSLLADPQNEQFF
-	TRBV6-1	-	TRBJ2-3	TGTGCCAGCAGCTATCCCCAGCGGGGCACAGATACGCAGTATTTT	CASSYPQRGTDTQYF
TRBD1	TRBV3-1	many	TRBJ2-1	TGTGCCAGCAGCCGAAGAGGGACAGGGATCGTGGATGAGCAGTTCTTC	CASSRRGTGIVDEQFF
-	TRBV18	few	TRBJ2-1	TGTGCCAGCTCACCCTCGCGGGGGCGGTCGAGCAATGAGCAGCTCTTC	CASSPSRGRSSNEQLF
-	TRBV10-2	few	TRBJ1-4	TGCGCCAGCAGTGAGTCAGTGGGCGGAAAACTGTTTTTT	CASSESVGGKLFF
-	TRBV19	many	TRBJ2-5	TGTGCCAGTAGTACCCCGTGGAGCCAAGAGACCCAGTACTTC	CASSTPWSQETQYF
-	TRBV18	many	TRBJ1-2	TGTGCCAGCTCACCAGGGACGGAATACTATGGCTACACCTTC	CASSPGTEYYGYTF
-	TRBV6-1	-	TRBJ2-2	TGTGCCAGTAAACAGGATAACACCGGGGAGCTGTTTTTT	CASKQDNTGELFF
TRBD1	TRBV30	few	TRBJ2-5	TGTGCCTGGAGTGGGATTCGACAGGGGGTGACCCAGTACTTC	CAWSGIRQGVTQYF
TRBD1	TRBV20-1	few	TRBJ2-1	TGCAGTGCCGAATGGACAGGGGTCAATGAGCAGTTCTTC	CSAEWTGVNEQFF
-	TRBV27	many	TRBJ1-1	TGTGCCAGCAGTTTAGGGGGGTCAATGAACACTGAAGCTTTCTTT	CASSLGGSMNTEAFF
-	TRBV30	many	TRBJ2-3	TGTGCCTGGAGTCAGGGAAACACAGATACGCAGTATTTT	CAWSQGNTDTQYF
-	TRBV18	few	TRBJ2-7	TGTGCCAGCTCCCAAATGACAGGCTCTCGGGACGAGCAGTACTTC	CASSQMTGSRDEQYF
-	TRBV30	few	TRBJ2-7	TGTGCCTGGAGTGTACGGGCTCCCTACGAGCAGTACTTC	CAWSVRAPYEQYF
-	TRBV28	many	TRBJ2-7	TGTGCCAGCAGTTTTCTCGGTATCTACGAGCAGTACTTC	CASSFLGIYEQYF
TRBD1	TRBV20-1	many	TRBJ2-7	TGCAGTGCTCGACAGGGGGGGGCCTACGAGCAGTACTTC	CSARQGGAYEQYF
TRBD1	TRBV2	many	TRBJ1-5	TGTGCCAGCAGCGACGGGACAGGGAGGTATGGAAGCAATCAGCCCCAGCATTTT	CASSDGTGRYGSNQPQHF
TRBD2	TRBV19	-	TRBJ2-2	TGTGCCAGTACCTGGGTAGTTGCGGGAGCGGTAACCGGGGAGCTGTTTTTT	CASTWVVAGAVTGELFF
-	TRBV14	-	TRBJ2-7	TGTGCCAGCAGCATGTCGGGCTGGGGGTATACCTACGAGCAGTACTTC	CASSMSGWGYTYEQYF
TRBD1	TRBV29-1	few	TRBJ2-5	TGCAGCGTGACAGGGGTGGAAGAGACCCAGTACTTC	CSVTGVEETQYF
-	TRBV7-9	many	TRBJ2-1	TGTGCCAGCAGCCCATCCTTAGGGGACTCATACAATGAGCAGTTCTTC	CASSPSLGDSYNEQFF
-	TRBV12-3/TRBV12-4	many	TRBJ1-1	TGTGCCAGCAGTTCGCATGTGAACACTGAAGCTTTCTTT	CASSSHVNTEAFF
-	TRBV4-1	-	TRBJ1-4	TGCGCCAGCAGCCAAGTCGGACAGAATAATGAAAAACTGTTTTTT	CASSQVGQNNEKLFF
-	TRBV9	-	TRBJ2-1	TGTGCCAGCAGCGTAGCTGTGGGGGGCACCTACAATGAGCAGTTCTTC	CASSVAVGGTYNEQFF
-	TRBV6-2/TRBV6-3	-	TRBJ1-1	TGTGCCAGCAGTTACTCTGAGATCAGAACTGAAGCTTTCTTT	CASSYSEIRTEAFF
-	TRBV3-1	-	TRBJ2-5	TGTGCCAGCAGCCTATCGCTCGGGACTCCCCAGGGGACCCAGTACTTC	CASSLSLGTPQGTQYF
-	TRBV6-1	many	TRBJ2-7	TGTGCCAGCAGTGAATGGACGGGCTCCTACGAGCAGTACTTC	CASSEWTGSYEQYF
-	TRBV4-1	few	TRBJ1-2	TGCGCCAGCAGCCGGGGACGGATTAACTATGGCTACACCTTC	CASSRGRINYGYTF
TRBD2	TRBV11-2	many	TRBJ2-1	TGTGCCAGCAGCATCCAAGCGGGAGGAGGGTACAATGAGCAGTTCTTC	CASSIQAGGGYNEQFF
-	TRBV6-2/TRBV6-3	-	TRBJ2-7	TGTGCCAGCAACCACGCGAGCCCCTACGAGCAGTACTTC	CASNHASPYEQYF
-	TRBV5-1	few	TRBJ2-2	TGCGCCAGCAGCTACAGATCGGCCGGGGAGCTGTTTTTT	CASSYRSAGELFF
-	TRBV3-1	-	TRBJ2-3	TGTGCCAGCAGCCAAGATGCCGCCCGAATGGTGCGAGATACGCAGTATTTT	CASSQDAARMVRDTQYF
TRBD2	TRBV9	-	TRBJ2-2	TGTGCCAGCAGCGCTCTAGCGGGACGGTCGCTGTTTTTT	CASSALAGRSLFF
-	TRBV12-5	many	TRBJ2-1	TGTGCTAGTGGTTTGGTACTCGGGCGCTCCTACAATGAGCAGTTCTTC	CASGLVLGRSYNEQFF
TRBD1	TRBV28	many	TRBJ1-2	TGTGCCAGCAGTTTATGGTACCGGGACAGCACAAACTATGGCTACACCTTC	CASSLWYRDSTNYGYTF